A selection of T cell receptor beta chains follows, all from one sample in a study of shared clonotypes between healthy human individuals. The repertoire was sequenced with immunoSEQ multiplex PCR; TCRdb's copy has only in-frame clones and lacks some. The sample includes some 1 million clones, around 74% of them seen just once. Material for sequencing was memory CD4+ T cells sorted from blood. The receptors here all came from a man aged 18-30 years in good health. The CDR3 runs from the conserved cysteine through the conserved F or W. D genes are given only for firm matches.

v_call	j_call	d_call	cdr3_aa
TRBV12-5	TRBJ2-7	NA	CASGITRQYF
TRBV28	TRBJ1-1	NA	CASSSGGGGPEAFF
TRBV2	TRBJ1-2	TRBD1	CASTGTAYGYTF
TRBV29-1	TRBJ2-7	TRBD1	CSVTLPQGAYEQYF
TRBV5-1	TRBJ1-6	NA	CASSLGGTGPLHF
TRBV5-1	TRBJ1-5	NA	CASRVTENQPQHF
TRBV6-5	TRBJ1-5	NA	CASSWGGQSQPQHF
TRBV6-5	TRBJ1-1	NA	CASSYSLRDRGAFF
TRBV11-3	TRBJ1-1	TRBD1	CASRGQSNTEAFF
TRBV10-3	TRBJ1-2	NA	CAISGRETGNYGYTF
TRBV9	TRBJ2-5	NA	CASSVPRSGGGETQYF
TRBV6-1	TRBJ2-3	TRBD2	CASSARGAGGPRDTQYF
TRBV5-4	TRBJ2-7	TRBD2	CASSLGLAGTYEQYF
TRBV2	TRBJ2-1	NA	CASSVFDNEQFF
TRBV2	TRBJ2-7	TRBD2	CAIGGLAGGKEQYF
TRBV5-1	TRBJ2-5	TRBD2	CASSPSQGSGGAGETQYF
TRBV7-9	TRBJ1-1	NA	CASSLGGFAEAFF
TRBV6-7	TRBJ1-3	NA	CASRSRTLGNTIYF
TRBV5-1	TRBJ2-7	TRBD2	CASSLGGLAAVLSYEQYF
TRBV9	TRBJ2-7	TRBD2	CASSVDASGYEQYF
TRBV6-1	TRBJ1-5	NA	CASSGNGLGGFSQPQHF
TRBV2	TRBJ1-2	NA	CASSADRAARYGYTF
TRBV7-3	TRBJ2-3	NA	CASSFSTDGVQYF
TRBV2	NA	NA	CASSDLDFPYEQYF
TRBV6-5	TRBJ2-5	TRBD2	CASSSSSGSAQETQYF
TRBV28	TRBJ1-2	NA	CASSAKGDGYTF
TRBV30	TRBJ1-1	TRBD1	CAWSRVQGGAVDTEAFF
TRBV21-1	TRBJ1-3	NA	CASSKEGAGNTIYF
TRBV7-2	TRBJ2-5	NA	CASSLDGTSQETQYF
TRBV5-4	TRBJ1-6	NA	CASSSSSYNSPLHF
TRBV6-5	TRBJ1-5	NA	CASGPGGSNQPQHF